One sample yielded the 8 T cell receptor beta chains listed below, sequenced in a study of blood T cell repertoires in COVID-19. Data came from immunoSEQ multiplex PCR; TCRdb stores just in-frame clones and leaves some out. The table lists approximately 190,000 clones, over 80% of them singletons, with about 7.8% in the top ten. Sequencing input: peripheral blood. The origin of the receptors is a woman aged 60-70 years with COVID-19, enrolled during active disease.

The chain couples TRBV18 to TRBJ1-5, with D perhaps TRBD1 (5 bases). Germline CDR1 and CDR2: KGHSH and LQKENI. CDR3 size: 14 residues. Trimming removed 2 bases from V and 5 bases from J, with 10 bases in between. CDR3 sequence reads: CASSPEAGYQPQHF. Here the CDR3 DNA reads TGTGCCAGCTCACCAGAGGCAGGGTATCAGCCCCAGCATTTT.

This clone has a handful of counts. The chain carries TRBV6-6 and TRBJ2-2; TRBD1 might be the D (5 bases). The V end was cut by 5 bases, the J end by 6 bases, with 22 bases between. Germline CDR1 is MNHNY and CDR2 is SVGAGI (reference sequence). The CDR3 is 17 residues long. The CDR3 DNA follows: TGTGCCAGCAGTCGACACCACGGACACGGTGTGCCCGGGGAGCTGTTTTTT. It is translated as CASSRHHGHGVPGELFF.

This clone has only a few counts. The gene calls are TRBV5-6 and TRBJ1-5; 8 bases match TRBD1. The V gene's germline CDR1 is SGHDT and CDR2 YYEEEE. V trimming: 2 bases; J trimming: 2 bases; junction bases outside the gene matches: 6. This CDR3 has 16 residues. The DNA of the CDR3 is TGTGCCAGCAGCTTAAGGACAGGGAGAGGCAATCAGCCCCAGCATTTT. It encodes CASSLRTGRGNQPQHF.

The V call is TRBV9, the J call TRBJ1-1; D not resolved. The germline V gene has CDR1 SGDLS and CDR2 YYNGEE. The CDR3 runs to 15 residues. Between the trimmed V and J ends, which lost 4 bases and 4 bases, there was a span of 17 bases. The CDR3 here is CASSPRGVVGTEAFF. The DNA of the CDR3 is TGTGCCAGCAGCCCTCGCGGGGTGGTAGGCACTGAAGCTTTCTTT.

This chain joins TRBV15 and TRBJ1-4; D not certain. The CDR3 extends over 14 amino acids. Trimming pared 2 bases from V and 0 bases from J, leaving 4 bases between. Germline V CDR1 and CDR2: LNHNV, YYDKDF (reference sequence). The CDR3 sequence is CATSRRSTNEKLFF. CDR3 bases: TGTGCCACCAGCAGACGGTCAACTAATGAAAAACTGTTTTTT.

The count of this clone is one. This sequence joins TRBV12-5 and TRBJ2-3, with 8 nucleotides matching TRBD2. The CDR3 sequence is 15 residues long. Germline V gene lookup returns CDR1 LGHNT and CDR2 FRNRAP. Trimming at V came to 1 base and at J to 3 bases, leaving 3 bases not matched to a gene. CDR3 nucleotides: TGTGCTAGTGGTTTGGGTTCGGGAGGGACAGATACGCAGTATTTT. Its translation: CASGLGSGGTDTQYF.

The chain joins TRBV24-1 to TRBJ1-6, with 10 bases that match TRBD1. The CDR3 length is 15 residues. The trim removed 5 bases at V and 7 bases at J, leaving 4 bases unmatched. Germline loops: CDR1 KGHDR, CDR2 SFDVKD. The CDR3 region is CATSAGTGENSPLHF. DNA for the CDR3: TGTGCCACCAGTGCGGGGACAGGGGAAAATTCACCCCTCCACTTT.

Comment on this clone: Other DNA sequences in the same sample also yield this CDR3. The chain employs TRBV18 and TRBJ2-1; 13 positions match TRBD2. The CDR3 length is 15 residues. The V gene end was trimmed by 3 bases and the J gene end by 7 bases; junction bases not matched to a gene: 3. The germline CDR1 and CDR2 sequences are KGHSH and LQKENI. The CDR3 DNA sequence: TGTGCCAGCTCACCGGGACTAGCGGGGAGTAATGAGCAGTTCTTC. It encodes CASSPGLAGSNEQFF. Supplemented by reference TRBV18 and TRBJ2-1, the full variable domain reads NAGVMQNPRHLVRRRGQEARLRCSPMKGHSHVYWYRQLPEEGLKFMVYLQKENIIDESGMPKERFSAEFPKEGPSILRIQQVVRGDSAAYFCASSPGLAGSNEQFFGPGTRLTVL.